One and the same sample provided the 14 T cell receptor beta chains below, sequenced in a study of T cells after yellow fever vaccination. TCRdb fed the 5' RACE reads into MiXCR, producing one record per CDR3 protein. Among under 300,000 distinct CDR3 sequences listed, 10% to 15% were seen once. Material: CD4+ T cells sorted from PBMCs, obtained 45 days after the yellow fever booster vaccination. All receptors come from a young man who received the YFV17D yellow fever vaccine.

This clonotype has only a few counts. CDR3 nucleotides: TGCAGCGGGAGCAACACTGAAGCTTTCTTT. This gives the protein CSGSNTEAFF. The rearrangement joins TRBV29-1 to TRBJ1-1; D unresolved. The CDR3 loop spans 10 amino acids. Trimming took 7 bases from V and 2 from J, leaving 5 bases between them. Germline V gene data show CDR1 as SQVTM and CDR2 as ANQGSEA.

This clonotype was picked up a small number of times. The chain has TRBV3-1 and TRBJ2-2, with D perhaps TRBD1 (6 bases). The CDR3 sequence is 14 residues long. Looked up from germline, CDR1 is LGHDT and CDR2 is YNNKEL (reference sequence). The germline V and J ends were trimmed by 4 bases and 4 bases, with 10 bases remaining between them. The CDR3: CASSRQGLTGELFF. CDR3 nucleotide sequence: TGTGCCAGCAGCCGCCAGGGGCTCACCGGGGAGCTGTTTTTT.

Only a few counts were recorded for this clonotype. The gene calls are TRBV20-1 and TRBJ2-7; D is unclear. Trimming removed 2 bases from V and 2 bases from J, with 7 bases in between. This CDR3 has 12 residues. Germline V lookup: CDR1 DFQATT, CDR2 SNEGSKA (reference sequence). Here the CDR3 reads CSARSSPYEQYF. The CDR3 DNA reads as TGCAGTGCTAGATCTAGTCCCTACGAGCAGTACTTC.

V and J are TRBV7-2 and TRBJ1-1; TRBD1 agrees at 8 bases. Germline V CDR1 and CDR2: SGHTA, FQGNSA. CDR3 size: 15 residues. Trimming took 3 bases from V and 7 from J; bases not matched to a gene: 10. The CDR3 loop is CASSLTDRAFGEAFF. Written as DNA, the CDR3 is TGTGCCAGCAGCTTGACGGACAGGGCCTTCGGTGAAGCTTTCTTT.

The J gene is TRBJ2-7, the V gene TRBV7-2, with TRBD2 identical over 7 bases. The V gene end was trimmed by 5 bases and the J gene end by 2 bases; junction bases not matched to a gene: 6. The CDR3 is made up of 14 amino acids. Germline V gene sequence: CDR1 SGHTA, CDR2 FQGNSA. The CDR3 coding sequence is TGTGCCAGCAGCCGGGACTATTTACCCTACGAGCAGTACTTC. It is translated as CASSRDYLPYEQYF.

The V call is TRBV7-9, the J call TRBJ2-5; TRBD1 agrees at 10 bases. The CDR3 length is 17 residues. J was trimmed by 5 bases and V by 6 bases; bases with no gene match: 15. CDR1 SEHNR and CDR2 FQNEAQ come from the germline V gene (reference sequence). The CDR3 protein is CASRQLPRQGARETQYF. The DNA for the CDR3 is TGTGCCAGCAGACAACTACCGCGACAGGGGGCACGGGAGACCCAGTACTTC.

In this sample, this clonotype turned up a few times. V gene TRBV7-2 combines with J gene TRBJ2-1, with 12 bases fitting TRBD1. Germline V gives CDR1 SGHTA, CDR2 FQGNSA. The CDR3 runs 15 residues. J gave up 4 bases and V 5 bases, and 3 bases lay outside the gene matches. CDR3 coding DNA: TGTGCCAGCAGCGAGGGACAGGGGGCGTACAATGAGCAGTTCTTC. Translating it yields CASSEGQGAYNEQFF.

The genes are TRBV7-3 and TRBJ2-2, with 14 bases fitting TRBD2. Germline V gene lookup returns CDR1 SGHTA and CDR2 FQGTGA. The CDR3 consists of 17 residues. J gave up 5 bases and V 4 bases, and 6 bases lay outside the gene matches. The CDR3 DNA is TGTGCCAGCAGCTACCCGGGACTAGCGGGAGTAACCGGGGAGCTGTTTTTT. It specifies CASSYPGLAGVTGELFF.

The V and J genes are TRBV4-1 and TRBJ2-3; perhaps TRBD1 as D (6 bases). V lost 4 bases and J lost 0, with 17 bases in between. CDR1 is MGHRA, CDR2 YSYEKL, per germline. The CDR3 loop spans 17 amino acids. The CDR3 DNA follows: TGCGCCAGCAGCCCAAAGAGGGCCAGGGGAAGCACAGATACGCAGTATTTT. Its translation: CASSPKRARGSTDTQYF.

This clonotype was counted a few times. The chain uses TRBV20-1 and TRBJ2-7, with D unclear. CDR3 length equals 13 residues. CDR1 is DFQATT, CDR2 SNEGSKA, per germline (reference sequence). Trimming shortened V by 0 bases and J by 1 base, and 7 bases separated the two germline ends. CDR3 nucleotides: TGCAGTGCTAGAGATGCGAAGTCCTACGAGCAGTACTTC. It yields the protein CSARDAKSYEQYF.

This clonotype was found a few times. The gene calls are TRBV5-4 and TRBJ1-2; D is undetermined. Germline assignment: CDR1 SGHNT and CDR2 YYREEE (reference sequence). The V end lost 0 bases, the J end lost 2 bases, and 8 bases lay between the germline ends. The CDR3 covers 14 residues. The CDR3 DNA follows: TGTGCCAGCAGCTTGGCGGGCCGGAACTATGGCTACACCTTC. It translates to CASSLAGRNYGYTF.

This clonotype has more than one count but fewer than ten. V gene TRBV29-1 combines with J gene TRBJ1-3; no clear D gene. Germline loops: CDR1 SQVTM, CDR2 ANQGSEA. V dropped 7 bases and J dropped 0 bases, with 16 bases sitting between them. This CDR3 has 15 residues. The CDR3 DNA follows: TGCAGCGCAGGAAGAGATGGTAACTCTGGAAACACCATATATTTT. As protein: CSAGRDGNSGNTIYF. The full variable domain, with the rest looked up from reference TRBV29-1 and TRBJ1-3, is SAVISQKPSRDICQRGTSLTIQCQVDSQVTMMFWYRQQPGQSLTLIATANQGSEATYESGFVIDKFPISRPNLTFSTLTVSNMSPEDSSIYLCSAGRDGNSGNTIYFGEGSWLTVV.

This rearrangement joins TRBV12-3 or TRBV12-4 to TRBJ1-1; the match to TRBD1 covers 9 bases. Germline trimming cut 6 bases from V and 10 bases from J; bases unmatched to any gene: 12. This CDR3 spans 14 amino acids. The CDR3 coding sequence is TGTGCCAGCAGCACTGGGGACAGGGTGACAGGAGCTTTCTTT. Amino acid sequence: CASSTGDRVTGAFF.

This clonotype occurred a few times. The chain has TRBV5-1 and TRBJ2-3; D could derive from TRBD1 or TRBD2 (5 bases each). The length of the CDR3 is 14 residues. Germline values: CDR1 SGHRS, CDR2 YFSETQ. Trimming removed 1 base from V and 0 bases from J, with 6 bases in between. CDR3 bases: TGCGCCAGCAGCTTGTGGGGGAGCACAGATACGCAGTATTTT. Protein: CASSLWGSTDTQYF.